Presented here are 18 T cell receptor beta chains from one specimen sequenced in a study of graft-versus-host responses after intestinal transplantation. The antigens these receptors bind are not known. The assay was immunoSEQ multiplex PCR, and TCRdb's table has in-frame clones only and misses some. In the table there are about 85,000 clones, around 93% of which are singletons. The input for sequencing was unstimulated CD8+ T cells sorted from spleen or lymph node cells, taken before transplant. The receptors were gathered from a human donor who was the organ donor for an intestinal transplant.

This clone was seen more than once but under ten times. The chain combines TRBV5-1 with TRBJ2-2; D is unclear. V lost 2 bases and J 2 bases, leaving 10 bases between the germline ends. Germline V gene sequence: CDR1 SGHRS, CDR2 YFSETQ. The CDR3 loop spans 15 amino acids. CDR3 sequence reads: CASSFVYENTGELFF. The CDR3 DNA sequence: TGCGCCAGCAGCTTCGTTTACGAAAACACCGGGGAGCTGTTTTTT.

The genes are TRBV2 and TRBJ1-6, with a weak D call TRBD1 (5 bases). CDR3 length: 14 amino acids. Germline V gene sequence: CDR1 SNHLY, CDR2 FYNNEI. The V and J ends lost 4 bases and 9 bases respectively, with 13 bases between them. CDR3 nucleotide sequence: TGTGCCAGCAGTGCAGGGAGGTCTAGTTCACCCCTCCACTTT. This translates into CASSAGRSSSPLHF.

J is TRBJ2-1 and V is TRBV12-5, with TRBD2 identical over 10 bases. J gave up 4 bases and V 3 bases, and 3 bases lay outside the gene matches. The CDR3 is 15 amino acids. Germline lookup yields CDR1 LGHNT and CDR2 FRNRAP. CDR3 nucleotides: TGTGCTAGTGGTTTTACTAGCGGGATTTACAATGAGCAGTTCTTC. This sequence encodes CASGFTSGIYNEQFF.

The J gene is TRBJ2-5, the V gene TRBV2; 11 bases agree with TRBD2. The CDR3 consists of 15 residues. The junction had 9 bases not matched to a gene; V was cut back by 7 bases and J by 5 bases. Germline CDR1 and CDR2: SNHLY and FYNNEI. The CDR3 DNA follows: TGTGCCAGCAAGGAACGACTAGCGGGGATGGAGACCCAGTACTTC. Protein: CASKERLAGMETQYF.

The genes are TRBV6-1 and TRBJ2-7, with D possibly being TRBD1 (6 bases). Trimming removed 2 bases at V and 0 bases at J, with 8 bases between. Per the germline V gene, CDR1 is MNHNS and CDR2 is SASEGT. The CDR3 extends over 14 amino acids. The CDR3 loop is CASSEPGHSYEQYF. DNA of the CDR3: TGTGCCAGCAGTGAACCGGGACACTCCTACGAGCAGTACTTC.

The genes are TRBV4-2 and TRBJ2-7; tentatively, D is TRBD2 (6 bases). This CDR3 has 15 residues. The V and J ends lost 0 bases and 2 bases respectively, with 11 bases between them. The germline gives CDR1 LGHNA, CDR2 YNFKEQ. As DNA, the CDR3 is TGTGCCAGCAGCCAAGAGTCGCCGGGGGCCTACGAGCAGTACTTC. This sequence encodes CASSQESPGAYEQYF.

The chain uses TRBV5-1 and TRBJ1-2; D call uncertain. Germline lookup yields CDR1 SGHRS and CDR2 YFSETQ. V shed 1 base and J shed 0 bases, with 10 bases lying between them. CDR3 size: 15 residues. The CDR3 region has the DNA TGCGCCAGCAGCTTGTTCGGGGAAACTAACTATGGCTACACCTTC. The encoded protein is CASSLFGETNYGYTF.

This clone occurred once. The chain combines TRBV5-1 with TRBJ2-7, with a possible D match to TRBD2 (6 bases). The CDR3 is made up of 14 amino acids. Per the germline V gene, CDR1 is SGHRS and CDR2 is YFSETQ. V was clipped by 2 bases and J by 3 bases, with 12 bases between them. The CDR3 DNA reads TGCGCCAGCAGCTTCGGCGGGGCAGTCTACGAGCAGTACTTC. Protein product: CASSFGGAVYEQYF.

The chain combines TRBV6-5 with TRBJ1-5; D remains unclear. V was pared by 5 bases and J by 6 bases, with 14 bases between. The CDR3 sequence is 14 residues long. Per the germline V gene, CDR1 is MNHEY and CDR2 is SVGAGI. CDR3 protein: CASSDQQASQPQHF. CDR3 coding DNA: TGTGCCAGCAGTGATCAGCAGGCGAGTCAGCCCCAGCATTTT.

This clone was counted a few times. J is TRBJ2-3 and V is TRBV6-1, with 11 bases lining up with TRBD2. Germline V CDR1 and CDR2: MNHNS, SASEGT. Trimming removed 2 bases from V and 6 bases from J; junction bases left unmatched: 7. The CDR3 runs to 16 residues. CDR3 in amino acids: CASSESIAGGLDTQYF. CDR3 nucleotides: TGTGCCAGCAGTGAATCCATAGCGGGGGGGCTGGATACGCAGTATTTT.

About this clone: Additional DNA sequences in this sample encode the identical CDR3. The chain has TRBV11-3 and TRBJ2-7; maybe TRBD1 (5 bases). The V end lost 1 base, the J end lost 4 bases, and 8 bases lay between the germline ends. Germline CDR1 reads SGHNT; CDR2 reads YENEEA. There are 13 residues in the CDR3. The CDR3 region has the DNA TGTGCCAGCAGCTTAGGGGGCGGATACGAGCAGTACTTC. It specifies CASSLGGGYEQYF.

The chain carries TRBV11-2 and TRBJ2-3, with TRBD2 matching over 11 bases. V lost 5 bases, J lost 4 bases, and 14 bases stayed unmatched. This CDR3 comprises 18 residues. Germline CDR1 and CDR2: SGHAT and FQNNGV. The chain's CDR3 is CASSQPYTTSGISDTQYF. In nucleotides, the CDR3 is TGTGCCAGCAGCCAGCCGTACACGACTAGCGGGATCTCAGATACGCAGTATTTT.

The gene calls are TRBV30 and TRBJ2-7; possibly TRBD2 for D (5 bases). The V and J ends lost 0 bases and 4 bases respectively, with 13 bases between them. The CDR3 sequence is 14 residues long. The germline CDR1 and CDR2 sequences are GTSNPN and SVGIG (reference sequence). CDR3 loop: CAWSVRERFYEQYF. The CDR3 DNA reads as TGTGCCTGGAGTGTACGGGAAAGGTTTTACGAGCAGTACTTC.

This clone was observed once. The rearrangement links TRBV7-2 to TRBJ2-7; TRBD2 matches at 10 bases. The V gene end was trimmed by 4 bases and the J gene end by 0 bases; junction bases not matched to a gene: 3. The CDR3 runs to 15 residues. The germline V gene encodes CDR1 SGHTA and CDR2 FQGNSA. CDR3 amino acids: CASSWASGSSYEQYF. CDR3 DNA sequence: TGTGCCAGCAGCTGGGCTAGCGGGAGCTCCTACGAGCAGTACTTC.

CDR3 DNA: TGTGCCAGCAGTTTAGTTAGCGGGACATCCCCCCATGAGCAGTTCTTC. This sequence encodes CASSLVSGTSPHEQFF. The chain uses TRBV27 and TRBJ2-1; the match to TRBD2 covers 8 bases. The trim removed 2 bases at V and 8 bases at J, leaving 11 bases unmatched. The CDR3 loop spans 16 amino acids. Germline V CDR1 and CDR2: MNHEY, SMNVEV (reference sequence).

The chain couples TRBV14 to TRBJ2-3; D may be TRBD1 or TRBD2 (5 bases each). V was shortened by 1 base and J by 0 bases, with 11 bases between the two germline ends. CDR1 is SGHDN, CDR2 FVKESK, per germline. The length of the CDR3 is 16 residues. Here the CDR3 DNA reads TGTGCCAGCAGCCAAGGGCCTGGGGGAAGCACAGATACGCAGTATTTT. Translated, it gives CASSQGPGGSTDTQYF. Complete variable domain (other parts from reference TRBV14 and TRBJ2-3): EAGVTQFPSHSVIEKGQTVTLRCDPISGHDNLYWYRRVMGKEIKFLLHFVKESKQDESGMPNNRFLAERTGGTYSTLKVQPAELEDSGVYFCASSQGPGGSTDTQYFGPGTRLTVL.

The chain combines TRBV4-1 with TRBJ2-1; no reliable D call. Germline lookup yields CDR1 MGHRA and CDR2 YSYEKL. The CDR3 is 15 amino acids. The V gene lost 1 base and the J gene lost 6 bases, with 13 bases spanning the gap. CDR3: CASSQVPQSRNEQFF. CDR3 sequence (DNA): TGCGCCAGCAGCCAAGTCCCCCAGAGCCGCAATGAGCAGTTCTTC.

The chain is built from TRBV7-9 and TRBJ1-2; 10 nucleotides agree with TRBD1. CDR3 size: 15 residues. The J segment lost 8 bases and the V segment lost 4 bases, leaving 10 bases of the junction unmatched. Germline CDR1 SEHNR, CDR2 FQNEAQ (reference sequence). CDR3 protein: CASSYVLDRGQGYTF. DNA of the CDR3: TGTGCCAGCAGCTATGTCCTAGACAGGGGGCAAGGCTACACCTTC.